Shown below are 15 T cell receptor beta chains from a single sample sequenced in a study of OX40 agonist ivuxolimab in advanced cancers. Using immunoSEQ multiplex PCR, the repertoire was profiled, and TCRdb retains in-frame clones only, with some absent. The table shows tens of thousands of clones, with roughly 83% occurring only once. This specimen consisted of CD4+ or CD8+ T cells sorted from blood, obtained in a trial of the OX40 agonist ivuxolimab. Every receptor here comes from an adult with an advanced solid tumor such as melanoma, head and neck, liver or kidney cancer.

This sequence joins TRBV6-1 and TRBJ1-2, with 7 nucleotides matching TRBD1. The junction had 13 bases not matched to a gene; V was cut back by 4 bases and J by 8 bases. The CDR3 covers 15 residues. Germline-derived CDR1 and CDR2 are MNHNS and SASEGT. CDR3 region: CASSGYRGGGGGYTF. The CDR3 DNA reads as TGTGCCAGCAGTGGGTACAGGGGCGGGGGAGGAGGCTACACCTTC.

This chain links TRBV7-2 with TRBJ2-3; 8 bases are shared with TRBD2. CDR3 length: 15 amino acids. CDR1 is SGHTA, CDR2 FQGNSA, per germline. The ends lost 6 bases at V and 4 bases at J; junction bases unmatched: 9. The chain's CDR3 is CASSLAGLGPDTQYF. The CDR3 nucleotides are TGTGCCAGCAGTCTGGCGGGACTAGGTCCAGATACGCAGTATTTT.

V is TRBV7-9 and J is TRBJ1-6, with D possibly matching TRBD1 (6 bases). The germline V gene has CDR1 SEHNR and CDR2 FQNEAQ (reference sequence). The V and J ends lost 4 bases and 7 bases respectively, with 14 bases between them. The CDR3 consists of 15 residues. CDR3: CASSSYRVTNSPLHF. The CDR3 DNA is TGTGCCAGCAGCTCCTACAGGGTAACCAATTCACCCCTCCACTTT.

The chain combines TRBV30 with TRBJ2-3; D remains ambiguous. Deletions cut 5 bases from V and 2 bases from J, with 5 bases between. From germline, CDR1 is GTSNPN and CDR2 SVGIG (reference sequence). The CDR3 loop spans 11 amino acids. CDR3 in amino acids: CAWLITDTQYF. The CDR3 DNA follows: TGTGCCTGGTTAATCACAGATACGCAGTATTTT.

The chain uses TRBV7-8 and TRBJ2-3; a weak D match, TRBD1 (5 bases). The CDR3 covers 15 residues. Germline V gene data show CDR1 as SGHVS and CDR2 as FQNEAQ. Trimming pared 5 bases from V and 0 bases from J, leaving 12 bases between. CDR3 in DNA: TGTGCCAGCAGCACGGCGCAGGGTAGCACAGATACGCAGTATTTT. It yields the protein CASSTAQGSTDTQYF.

The rearrangement joins TRBV6-5 to TRBJ2-3; possibly TRBD2 for D (6 bases). The length of the CDR3 is 12 residues. The V gene lost 10 bases and the J gene lost 6 bases, with 14 bases spanning the gap. Germline CDR1 MNHEY, CDR2 SVGAGI. The DNA for the CDR3 is TGTGCCACTAGCGACCGTAGGGATACGCAGTATTTT. It encodes CATSDRRDTQYF.

The rearrangement joins TRBV11-2 to TRBJ2-5; the match to TRBD2 covers 8 bases. The CDR3 loop spans 15 amino acids. The trim removed 2 bases at V and 2 bases at J, leaving 4 bases unmatched. Per germline, CDR1 SGHAT and CDR2 FQNNGV. CDR3 amino acids: CASSLSPSGQETQYF. The CDR3 DNA is TGTGCCAGCAGCTTATCCCCTAGCGGGCAAGAGACCCAGTACTTC.

With respect to this clone: One junction end disagrees with the germline gene, perhaps due to a read error. The chain links TRBV7-2 to TRBJ1-4; D remains unclear. Germline CDR1 is SGHTA and CDR2 is FQGNSA. The CDR3 spans 13 residues. The CDR3 loop is CASSLPRTDYYFW. DNA for the CDR3: TGTGCCAGCAGCTTACCTAGGACGGATTATTATTTTTGG.

The chain couples TRBV28 to TRBJ1-1; perhaps TRBD1 as D (5 bases). Per the germline V gene, CDR1 is MDHEN and CDR2 is SYDVKM. The CDR3 is made up of 15 amino acids. V lost 2 bases and J lost 7, with 17 bases in between. CDR3 nucleotides: TGTGCCAGCAGTTTAGGGGGTACGGGGTCCCGTGAAGCTTTCTTT. It encodes CASSLGGTGSREAFF.

V and J are TRBV9 and TRBJ1-3; D gene ambiguous. The germline V and J ends were trimmed by 3 bases and 4 bases, with 14 bases remaining between them. CDR3 length: 15 amino acids. CDR1 is SGDLS and CDR2 is YYNGEE in the germline V gene. CDR3 protein: CASSAGPPGGNTIYF. The CDR3 DNA reads as TGTGCCAGCAGCGCGGGCCCCCCGGGAGGAAACACCATATATTTT.

The chain employs TRBV6-1 and TRBJ2-5; weak D call: TRBD2 (6 bases). Trimming shortened V by 2 bases and J by 4 bases, and 11 bases separated the two germline ends. Looked up from germline, CDR1 is MNHNS and CDR2 is SASEGT. The CDR3 contains 14 residues. This CDR3 reads CASSESGQRETQYF. CDR3 DNA: TGTGCCAGCAGTGAAAGCGGGCAGAGAGAGACCCAGTACTTC.

This chain links TRBV27 with TRBJ2-1, with D unresolved. The CDR3 loop spans 14 amino acids. Germline CDR1 MNHEY, CDR2 SMNVEV (reference sequence). The germline V and J ends were trimmed by 7 bases and 5 bases, with 15 bases remaining between them. The CDR3 protein is CASIGQNNNNEQFF. The DNA of the CDR3 is TGTGCCAGCATTGGGCAGAATAATAACAATGAGCAGTTCTTC.

The chain couples TRBV19 to TRBJ2-2; D is possibly TRBD1 (5 bases). CDR3 length: 15 amino acids. Looked up from germline, CDR1 is LNHDA and CDR2 is SQIVND (reference sequence). The germline V and J ends were trimmed by 7 bases and 2 bases, with 14 bases remaining between them. The CDR3 sequence: CASTTRQGNTGELFF. In DNA, the CDR3 is TGTGCCAGTACCACGAGGCAGGGAAACACCGGGGAGCTGTTTTTT.

The chain couples TRBV27 to TRBJ1-6; 7 bases are shared with TRBD1. The CDR3 covers 15 residues. The trim removed 0 bases at V and 9 bases at J, leaving 5 bases unmatched. CDR1 and CDR2 (germline): MNHEY, SMNVEV (reference sequence). The CDR3: CASSLSGQISSPLHF. As DNA, the CDR3 is TGTGCCAGCAGTTTATCGGGACAGATATCTTCACCCCTCCACTTT.

This rearrangement joins TRBV11-3 to TRBJ1-1, with 7 nucleotides matching TRBD1. In germline, CDR1 is SGHNT, CDR2 YENEEA. With V trimmed by 3 bases and J by 5 bases, 0 bases remained unmatched. The CDR3 consists of 12 residues. In DNA form, the CDR3 reads TGTGCCAGCAGCTTCAGGGGGACTGAAGCTTTCTTT. Protein product: CASSFRGTEAFF.